This T cell receptor beta chain was recorded in a study of T cells in Graves' hyperthyroidism and ophthalmopathy. Study at large: Pretreatment peripheral blood was obtained at initial diagnosis.

General observations from the study: Ophthalmopathy could be told apart from stable hyperthyroidism with a 13 V-J model. Most thyroid clonotypes with frequency above 0.001 were detected in blood.

Amplified TCR beta CDR3 regions came from RNA transcripts. An initial round of RT-PCR targeting the TCR CDR3 relied on the HTBI primer set. TCRdb reanalysed the multiplex PCR reads using MiXCR and keeps one entry per CDR3 protein. The data show fewer than 550,000 distinct CDR3 sequences, roughly 25% seen once. This clonotype has ten or more counts. Its antigen is not known. Germline loops: CDR1 MDHEN, CDR2 SYDVKM. The CDR3 runs to 13 residues. V was shortened by 3 bases and J by 6 bases, with 11 bases between the two germline ends. A roughly 10 ml volume of fresh peripheral blood provided the PBMCs. The source of this sequence is a woman under 40 with Graves' ophthalmopathy. Sequencing was carried out using blood. The chain couples TRBV28 to TRBJ1-1, with D hard to call. The CDR3 DNA reads TGTGCCAGCAGTTTGGGTGGGGTCGCTGAAGCTTTCTTT. Its translation: CASSLGGVAEAFF.